This TCR beta chain was identified during a study of CD8+ T cells in alopecia areata. The CDR3 length is 14 residues. CDR1 and CDR2 (germline): SGHDT, YYEEEE. Trimming stripped 1 base from V and 1 base from J, with 8 bases between. Using a FACSAria, the CD4+ and CD8+ T cells were sorted from the PBMCs. Notes on the study in general: Higher clonality and more expanded CD8+ clones appeared in lesional than normal scalp.

Comment on this clone: No antigen is known for it.

cDNA serving as the sequencing template came from extracted, reverse transcribed RNA. Only in-frame clones appear in the TCRdb table, and some are missing; sequencing was by immunoSEQ multiplex PCR. Here the sample spans roughly 150,000 clones, 50% to 60% being singletons. Material for sequencing was CD4+ T cells sorted from blood. The source is a human donor in good health. The chain is built from TRBV5-6 and TRBJ1-1, with D uncertain. CDR3 in DNA: TGTGCCAGCAGCTTGCGACGGACGAACACTGAAGCTTTCTTT. This encodes CASSLRRTNTEAFF.